This entry is about one T cell receptor (beta chain). This CDR3 has 15 amino acids. The sample belongs to a study of T-cell reconstitution after alpha-beta-depleted transplantation in children. It was with unique molecular identifiers that the TCRbeta library was prepared. One entry per CDR3 protein, called by TCRdb with MiXCR from the PCR reads. The sample yields 400,000 to 500,000 distinct CDR3 sequences, about a tenth seen once. The gene calls are TRBV21-1 and TRBJ2-7; TRBD1 was called by the table and not checked on the DNA. TRBV21-1 is a listed pseudogene. Source: PBMCs from the stem cell graft donor, taken from the stem cell graft. The source is a human donor who donated a stem cell graft to a child with acute myeloid leukemia. CDR3 loop: CASSKTGVGSYEQYV. CDR3 DNA: TGTGCCAGCAGCAAAACAGGGGTAGGATCCTACGAGCAGTACGTC.